This entry features one T cell receptor (beta chain) sequence. Its cognate antigen is unknown. The repertoire was sequenced with immunoSEQ multiplex PCR; TCRdb's copy has only in-frame clones and lacks some. The sample gives approximately 150,000 clones, roughly 92% of which show up once; 5% to 7% is in the top ten. The data originate from a study of T cell responses to AZD1222 COVID-19 vaccine. For the study at large: Pooled together were second doses at about 4 or about 12 weeks. Study-wide results and caveats: No day 14 peak samples; only post-peak repertoires were characterized. Unmutated variant regions reportedly attract nearly half of all spike-specific TCRs. Clonal diversity may have been underestimated, and the donors were mostly white British, with more females than males.

Trimming removed 5 bases at V and 2 bases at J, with 14 bases between. Germline CDR1 is SGHDT and CDR2 is YYEEEE. There are 15 residues in the CDR3. This receptor was identified in an adult in good health. The sample here was peripheral blood, taken on day 0 of AZD1222 vaccination. The chain combines TRBV5-6 with TRBJ1-3, with D uncertain. The CDR3 region has the DNA TGTGCCAGCAGTCGTAGACTGGTACCTGGAAACACCATATATTTT. Translated, it gives CASSRRLVPGNTIYF.